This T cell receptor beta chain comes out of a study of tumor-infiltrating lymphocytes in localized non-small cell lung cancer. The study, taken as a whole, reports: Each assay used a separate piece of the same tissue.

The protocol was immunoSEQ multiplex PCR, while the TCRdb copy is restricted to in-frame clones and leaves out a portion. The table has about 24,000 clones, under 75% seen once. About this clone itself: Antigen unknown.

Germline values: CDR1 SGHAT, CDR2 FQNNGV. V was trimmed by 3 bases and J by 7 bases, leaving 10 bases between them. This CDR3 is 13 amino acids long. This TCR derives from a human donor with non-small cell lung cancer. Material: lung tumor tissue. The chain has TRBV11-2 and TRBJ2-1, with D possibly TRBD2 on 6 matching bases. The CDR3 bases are TGTGCCAGCAGCTTGGGACTTGCTAATGAGCAGTTCTTC. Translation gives CASSLGLANEQFF.